This T cell receptor beta chain was found in a study of T cell responses to AZD1222 COVID-19 vaccine. Study results and caveats: Spike-wide vaccine-associated CD4 TCRs dominated at 160-218 and 743-854. Two AZD1222 administrations were followed by greater Spike-specific TCR breadth and depth. Close to half of all spike-specific TCRs reportedly target regions of the variants that are unmutated. Donors in the cohort were predominantly white British and more often female, and clonal diversity was possibly underestimated.

Between the trimmed V and J ends, which lost 4 bases and 4 bases, there was a span of 10 bases. Germline V CDR1 and CDR2: SGHKS, YYEKEE (reference sequence). The CDR3 spans 13 residues. As to this clone: Its specificity is not known.

The repertoire was sequenced with immunoSEQ multiplex PCR; TCRdb's copy has only in-frame clones and lacks some. There are about 100,000 clones in the sample; about 90% occur only once, and about 6.8% lies in the top ten. The sample in question was peripheral blood, obtained 28 days after the second AZD1222 dose. The V gene is TRBV5-5, the J gene TRBJ2-3; D is undetermined. The TCR was taken from an adult who received the AZD1222 COVID-19 vaccine. The CDR3 coding sequence is TGTGCCAGCAGCCAACACGCTGCAGATACGCAGTATTTT. Protein product: CASSQHAADTQYF.